This T cell receptor beta chain comes out of a study of T-cell memory formation after mild COVID-19 (dated by TCRdb to about 2021). A note on the overall study: Most TCR sequence clusters were specific to one of the two donors. T-cell clones expanding and contracting after mild COVID-19 in a couple of donors were tracked by longitudinal TCRalpha and TCRbeta repertoire sequencing. The cohort comprised two young, previously healthy adult volunteers, one female and one male. Here is what the overall study found, with its caveats: Balanced CD4/CD8 phenotypes were observed for clones contracting from day 15 to 85, whereas a bias towards CD4+ was observed for a second wave of clones expanding from day 15 to 37. Some responding clones were detected in pre-infection memory, which suggested that pre-existing cross-reactive memory T cells had joined the SARS-CoV-2 response. Contracting CD4+ clones were located mainly in the CM and EM memory subsets, whereas CD8+ clones were found to be enriched in EMRA. The study covered only a couple of mild cases, and larger cohorts including severe cases with pre-infection samples were considered necessary. Whether the second-wave clones peaking on day 37 were SARS-CoV-2 specific was not confirmed.

The germline ends are 20 bases apart after V is trimmed by 4 bases and J by 2 bases. The germline V gene yields MGHRA for CDR1 and YSYEKL for CDR2. The CDR3 measures 17 amino acids from cysteine to phenylalanine. The CDR3 DNA has 51 bases and is translated from base 1. Ficoll-Paque density gradient centrifugation was the method used to isolate PBMCs. A few counts support this clonotype. Its antigen has not been determined. The input lacks base qualities; no much larger clone sits a single base away. The reads were generated on an Illumina NovaSeq 6000. Using 5'RACE with constant-segment primers, TCRalpha and TCRbeta cDNA libraries were constructed, with sample barcodes and unique molecular identifiers added in the process. Trizol reagent was used to extract RNA from every sample. Libraries were amplified in two PCR steps, with a second sample barcode and Illumina TruSeq adapters added in the second step. Sequencing of libraries was performed on an Illumina NovaSeq with 2 x 150 bp paired-end reads. The source study handled its data this way. With migec v1.2.7, reads were demultiplexed and then collapsed into UMI-guided consensus sequences. Using mixcr v2.1.11, the UMI consensuses were aligned to TRA and TRB V and J templates and assembled into clonotypes. A clonotype was counted as expanded or contracted only if both edgeR and NoisET called the change significant, with noise models trained on biological replicates. For edgeR calls, the cutoffs were a false discovery rate-adjusted p below 0.01 and a log2 fold-change threshold of 1. As an exploratory analysis of dynamics, max-normalized trajectories of the 1000 most abundant clonotypes were examined by PCA with hierarchical clustering. Separately sequenced CD4+ and CD8+ repertoires were used to assign the CD4 or CD8 phenotype of responding clones. TCRdb took the public reads, trimmed them with fastp at Q25, ran MiXCR for clone calling and kept in-frame beta chains. Rows matching on CDR3 protein sequence are summarized as one entry with the most common DNA and genes. The V and J calls and clone size are TCRdb's, not the authors'. This sample holds around 390,000 distinct CDR3 sequences; approximately 15% were observed only once. About 22% of the sample comes from the top ten.

Here the chain combines TRBV4-1 and TRBJ2-5; the D region possibly corresponds to TRBD2 (5 bases align). The source of this sequence is a man aged 18 to 29 who had mild COVID-19 (a few samples of this study predate the infection). The sample titles of this study are shuffled in the database, so cell type and time point are left out; the donor was told from shared clones. Sequencing was carried out using PBMCs or a T cell subset sorted from them (not recorded which). The sequenced DNA is TGCGCCAGCAGCCGCGGGTATGGAGGATCGGGGCAAGAGACCCAGTACTTC. Translated, this is CASSRGYGGSGQETQYF.